A selection of T cell receptor beta chains follows, all from one sample in a study of blood T cell repertoires in COVID-19. The repertoire was sequenced with immunoSEQ multiplex PCR; TCRdb's copy has only in-frame clones and lacks some. The sample holds fewer than 250,000 clones, 70% to 90% seen once. The specimen sequenced was peripheral blood. The receptor source for this set is a man over 45 with acute or convalescent COVID-19. The CDR3 runs from the conserved cysteine through the conserved F or W. The D gene is left open where the match is weak. Not every row has a clone size; where given, it reads once, few, many or a size class.

v_call	j_call	d_call	clone_size	cdr3_nt	cdr3_aa
TRBV28	TRBJ1-2	TRBD1	NA	TGTGCCTTACGGGACAGGGTTAACTATGGCTACACCTTC	CALRDRVNYGYTF
TRBV2	TRBJ1-3	TRBD1	few	TGTGCCAGCAGTGACAGGGGGGTCGGAAACACCATATATTTT	CASSDRGVGNTIYF
TRBV7-3	TRBJ2-1	NA	once	TGTGCCAGCAGCTTAATACCGGGATACAATGAGCAGTTCTTC	CASSLIPGYNEQFF
TRBV2	TRBJ1-5	NA	NA	TGTGCCAGCAGGACGGGGGGGGTTAGCAATCAGCCCCAGCATTTT	CASRTGGVSNQPQHF
TRBV4-1	TRBJ1-4	NA	NA	TGCGCCAGCAGCCCTTGGGGGGGGGAGCCAAATAATGAAAAACTGTTTTTT	CASSPWGGEPNNEKLFF
TRBV18	TRBJ1-5	TRBD1	once	TGTGCCAGCTCACCAAGGTTCATGGACAGGGGGCCTAATCAGCCCCAGCATTTT	CASSPRFMDRGPNQPQHF
TRBV6-5	TRBJ1-1	NA	NA	TGTGCCAGCAGTTACTCCCCCCGGGGGGGCGGATCCAAAGCTTTCTTT	CASSYSPRGGGSKAFF
TRBV12-5	TRBJ2-7	NA	NA	TGTGCTAGTGGTTTGGCCGGGACACTTTCCTACGAGCAGTACTTC	CASGLAGTLSYEQYF
TRBV6-5	TRBJ2-3	NA	NA	TGTGCCAGCAGGGGGACTAGCACAGATACGCAGTATTTT	CASRGTSTDTQYF
TRBV4-2	TRBJ2-2	NA	NA	TGTGCCAGCAGCACACGACAGAGTTCCACCGGGGAGCTGTTTTTT	CASSTRQSSTGELFF
TRBV19	TRBJ1-5	TRBD1	once	TGTGCCAGTAGTATAGATCTTCGGAGGGGGCGCAATCAGCCCCAGCATTTT	CASSIDLRRGRNQPQHF